This T cell receptor (beta chain) was recorded in a study of persistence of HIV-infected CD4 T cells. Study overall: Multiple blood draws of up to 180 mL, except a couple of donors with single leukapheresis.

The libraries were made with immunoSEQ version 4 in survey mode. This table comes from immunoSEQ multiplex PCR, and its TCRdb copy is limited to in-frame clones, with some not included. The table lists roughly 43,000 clones, about 90% of them singletons, with approximately 0.93% in the top ten. V lost 5 bases and J lost 5, with 13 bases in between. The CDR3 consists of 13 residues. In germline, CDR1 is MNHEY, CDR2 SVGAGI. Cells were stimulated nonspecifically with anti-CD3/anti-CD28 magnetic beads. Responding CD4+ T cells were sorted by upregulation of both CD40 ligand and CD69. PBMCs were depleted of CD8+ T cells before stimulation. About this clone itself: Its specificity is not known.

The source was CD4+ T cells sorted from PBMCs after approximately 19-hour stimulation, collected from a patient who received antiretroviral therapy. The sequence came from an adult man with HIV who was CMV-seropositive. The chain uses TRBV6-5 and TRBJ2-7; perhaps TRBD1 as D (6 bases). The CDR3 protein is CASSRQGIHEQYF. In nucleotides, the CDR3 is TGTGCCAGCAGTCGGCAGGGGATCCACGAGCAGTACTTC.